Given below is one TCR beta chain in context. No antigen is known for it. These data come from a study of T cell responses to AZD1222 COVID-19 vaccine. Findings of the study overall: The study reported that nearly half of spike-specific TCRs target unmutated variant regions. The donors showed a predominance of white British ancestry and of females, with possible underestimation of clonal diversity. The repertoires were collected only after the peak T cell response.

Assay: immunoSEQ multiplex PCR; the TCRdb copy retains only in-frame clones and omits some. The sample gives nearly 90,000 clones, roughly 88% of which show up once; about 5.8% is in the top ten. This CDR3 comprises 13 residues. V was shortened by 5 bases and J by 3 bases, with 10 bases between the two germline ends. Germline CDR1 MNHNY, CDR2 SVGAGI (reference sequence). This clonotype was sampled from an adult in good health. The chain has TRBV6-6 and TRBJ1-2, with D perhaps matching TRBD1 (5 bases). Sequences were derived from peripheral blood, sampled on day 0 of AZD1222 vaccination. CDR3 sequence (DNA): TGTGCCAGCAGTCTGGGACCTTACTATGGCTACACCTTC. Protein: CASSLGPYYGYTF.